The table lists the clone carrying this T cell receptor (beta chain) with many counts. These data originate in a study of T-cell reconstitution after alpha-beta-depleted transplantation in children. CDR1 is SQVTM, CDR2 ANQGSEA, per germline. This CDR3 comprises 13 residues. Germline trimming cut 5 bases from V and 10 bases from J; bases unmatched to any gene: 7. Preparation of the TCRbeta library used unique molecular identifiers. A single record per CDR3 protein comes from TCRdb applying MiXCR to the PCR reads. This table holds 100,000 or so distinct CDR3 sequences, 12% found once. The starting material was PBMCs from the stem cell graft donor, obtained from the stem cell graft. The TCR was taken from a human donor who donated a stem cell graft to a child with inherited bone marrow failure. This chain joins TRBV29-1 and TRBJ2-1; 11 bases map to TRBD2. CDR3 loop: CSVRTSGRREQFF. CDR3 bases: TGCAGCGTTAGGACTAGCGGGCGCAGAGAGCAGTTCTTC.